The 24 T cell receptor beta chains below were found in one sample sequenced in a study of Ad26.COV2.S vaccination and SARS-CoV-2 variants (dated by TCRdb to the early 2020s). According to the study, the label for this sample's treatment or condition signals: roughly 20 received Ad26.COV2.S at low or high dose, single or two shots; about 5 received placebo; per-sample allocation not given. For vaccine and placebo recipients, repertoires were sequenced using samples collected on day 63 after the first injection. The library came from the immunoSEQ multiplex PCR assay. This immuneACCESS table, as held by TCRdb, lists in-frame sequences with V and J called but not all clones. Of the missing ones, under half trace to an unresolved V gene in checked studies; the others have no known cause. Across this sample there are almost 400,000 clones, with 70% to 90% seen only once. About 2% of the sample goes to the ten largest clones.

Sequenced material: peripheral blood, taken in a trial of Ad26.COV2.S vaccine versus placebo. These receptors originate from a person between 18 and 65 years old who received the Ad26.COV2.S COVID-19 vaccine or a placebo.

This sequence joins TRBV25-1 and TRBJ2-2; tentative D call: TRBD1 (5 bases). The CDR3 extends over 15 amino acids. Trimming took off 1 base at V and 6 bases at J, with 12 bases between the two ends. CDR1 is MGHDK, CDR2 SYGVNS, per germline. CDR3 protein: CASSEFQGFPGELFF. The CDR3 DNA reads as TGTGCCAGCAGTGAATTCCAGGGATTCCCCGGGGAGCTGTTTTTT.

The V gene is TRBV27, the J gene TRBJ1-1, with unresolved D. V shed 0 bases and J shed 4 bases, with 6 bases lying between them. The length of the CDR3 is 13 residues. The germline V gene has CDR1 MNHEY and CDR2 SMNVEV (reference sequence). CDR3: CASSLSPSTEAFF. For the CDR3, the DNA is TGTGCCAGCAGTTTATCCCCGAGCACTGAAGCTTTCTTT.

The chain carries TRBV13 and TRBJ2-2; D remains ambiguous. The CDR3 extends over 12 amino acids. Trimming took 3 bases from V and 5 from J, leaving 4 bases between them. Per germline, CDR1 PRHDT and CDR2 FYEKMQ (reference sequence). The CDR3 nucleotides are TGTGCCAGCAGCTTTAGTACCGGGGAGCTGTTTTTT. This encodes CASSFSTGELFF.

This chain links TRBV6-6 with TRBJ1-1, with 7 bases that match TRBD1. The CDR3 totals 15 residues. Trimming cost V 5 bases and J 2 bases; bases outside gene matches: 8. The V gene's germline CDR1 is MNHNY and CDR2 SVGAGI (reference sequence). The DNA of the CDR3 is TGTGCCAGCAGTCGCCAGGGACAGACTAACACTGAAGCTTTCTTT. Encoded protein: CASSRQGQTNTEAFF.

The chain employs TRBV27 and TRBJ2-2, with 9 bases identical to TRBD2. Trimming removed 6 bases from V and 7 bases from J; junction bases left unmatched: 6. The CDR3 runs to 14 residues. Germline CDR1 reads MNHEY; CDR2 reads SMNVEV (reference sequence). The CDR3 loop reads CASSISGSSGELFF. CDR3 nucleotides: TGTGCCAGCAGCATTAGCGGGAGTAGCGGGGAGCTGTTTTTT.

The chain combines TRBV29-1 with TRBJ2-7; 9 bases fit TRBD2. Trimming took 6 bases from V and 7 from J; bases not matched to a gene: 7. Germline CDR1 and CDR2: SQVTM and ANQGSEA. The CDR3 totals 12 residues. The chain's CDR3 is CSVSPAGGEQYF. CDR3 coding DNA: TGCAGCGTGTCCCCAGCGGGAGGTGAGCAGTACTTC.

The chain employs TRBV7-7 and TRBJ2-5, with 8 bases identical to TRBD1. The germline V gene encodes CDR1 SSHAT and CDR2 FNYEAQ (reference sequence). The CDR3 length is 16 residues. V shed 1 base and J 1 base; nucleotides not matched to a gene: 5. This chain's CDR3 is CASSLGTGGRQETQYF. CDR3 coding DNA: TGTGCCAGCAGCTTAGGAACAGGGGGACGCCAAGAGACCCAGTACTTC.

The rearrangement joins TRBV28 to TRBJ2-1, with unresolved D. Looked up from germline, CDR1 is MDHEN and CDR2 is SYDVKM. The CDR3 totals 14 residues. V was pared by 6 bases and J by 6 bases, with 15 bases between. The CDR3 spells CASRGFSAFNEQFF. CDR3 sequence (DNA): TGTGCCAGCAGGGGGTTCTCGGCCTTCAATGAGCAGTTCTTC.

This CDR3 reads CASSLSWGTDTQYF. DNA of the CDR3: TGTGCCAGCAGTTTGAGTTGGGGCACAGATACGCAGTATTTT. The chain has TRBV28 and TRBJ2-3; D gene unclear. V was clipped by 3 bases and J by 1 base, with 8 bases between them. Looked up from germline, CDR1 is MDHEN and CDR2 is SYDVKM. This CDR3 has 14 residues.

The CDR3 DNA reads as TGCGCCAGCAGCCATAAAACAGGGTCCACCTACGAGCAGTACTTC. Its protein is CASSHKTGSTYEQYF. The rearrangement joins TRBV4-1 to TRBJ2-7; weak D call: TRBD1 (6 bases). The CDR3 runs to 15 residues. V was trimmed by 3 bases and J by 2 bases, leaving 14 bases between them. Germline CDR1 is MGHRA and CDR2 is YSYEKL.

The gene calls are TRBV3-1 (or the pseudogene TRBV3-2) and TRBJ2-3, with 7 bases that match TRBD2. The V gene end was trimmed by 1 base and the J gene end by 0 bases; junction bases not matched to a gene: 7. Germline values: CDR1 LGHDT, CDR2 YNNKEL (reference sequence). CDR3 length: 17 residues. The CDR3: CASSQVGGGSSTDTQYF. The CDR3 region has the DNA TGTGCCAGCAGCCAAGTTGGGGGGGGTTCTAGCACAGATACGCAGTATTTT.

The chain recombines TRBV19 with TRBJ2-5; TRBD2 aligns across 7 bases. V shed 1 base, J shed 4 bases, and the junction held 6 bases outside the gene matches. Germline assignment: CDR1 LNHDA and CDR2 SQIVND (reference sequence). CDR3 size: 15 residues. CDR3 coding DNA: TGTGCCAGTAGTATAGGACTAGCCCCTGGAGAGACCCAGTACTTC. It specifies CASSIGLAPGETQYF.

This clone was counted a single time. J is TRBJ2-7 and V is TRBV7-9, with D hard to call. Germline V gene lookup returns CDR1 SEHNR and CDR2 FQNEAQ (reference sequence). The CDR3 runs to 14 residues. Trimming took 1 base from V and 0 from J, leaving 7 bases between them. CDR3 in amino acids: CASSLDLVSYEQYF. The DNA of the CDR3 is TGTGCCAGCAGCTTAGACCTAGTCTCCTACGAGCAGTACTTC.

This sequence joins TRBV2 and TRBJ2-3, with a possible D match to TRBD2 (5 bases). V lost 8 bases, J lost 3 bases, and 21 bases lay in between. This CDR3 comprises 16 residues. CDR1 is SNHLY, CDR2 FYNNEI, per germline. The CDR3 sequence is CASDLLRNGGTDTQYF. The DNA for the CDR3 is TGTGCCAGCGACCTACTTCGGAATGGCGGGACAGATACGCAGTATTTT.

The chain combines TRBV7-8 with TRBJ1-2; 8 nucleotides agree with TRBD1. V lost 5 bases and J lost 8; bases outside the gene matches: 13. Germline V CDR1 and CDR2: SGHVS, FQNEAQ. The CDR3 has 15 residues. CDR3 amino acids: CASSTRGQGANGYTF. CDR3 DNA sequence: TGTGCCAGCAGCACCAGAGGACAGGGTGCGAACGGCTACACCTTC.

The rearrangement links TRBV6-2 or TRBV6-3 to TRBJ1-1; D possibly corresponds to TRBD1 (5 bases). The germline V gene encodes CDR1 MNHEY and CDR2 SVGEGT. Trimming took 5 bases from V and 5 from J, leaving 12 bases between them. This CDR3 is 13 amino acids long. The CDR3 spells CASSLHGGTEAFF. Written as DNA, the CDR3 is TGTGCCAGCAGTCTCCACGGGGGAACTGAAGCTTTCTTT.

This clone has a handful of counts. This chain links TRBV4-2 with TRBJ2-3, with D perhaps given as TRBD1 or TRBD2 (6 bases each). The CDR3 is made up of 14 amino acids. Trimming cost V 6 bases and J 0 bases, with 10 bases left between them. Germline V gene lookup returns CDR1 LGHNA and CDR2 YNFKEQ. The CDR3 sequence: CASRRGTSTDTQYF. Here the CDR3 DNA reads TGTGCCAGCAGAAGGGGGACTAGCACAGATACGCAGTATTTT.

The sample holds a few counts of this clone. The rearrangement uses TRBV4-3 and TRBJ1-6; D is possibly TRBD1 (6 bases). CDR3 length: 16 residues. The V gene lost 0 bases and the J gene lost 4 bases, with 10 bases spanning the gap. Germline-derived CDR1 and CDR2 are LGHNA and YSLEER. CDR3 region: CASSQERTVYNSPLHF. The CDR3 DNA sequence: TGCGCCAGCAGCCAAGAAAGGACAGTTTATAATTCACCCCTCCACTTT.

Only a few counts were recorded for this clone. The rearrangement links TRBV10-3 to TRBJ1-2; D is ambiguous. CDR3 length equals 13 residues. Germline lookup yields CDR1 ENHRY and CDR2 SYGVKD. Trimming pared 3 bases from V and 6 bases from J, leaving 11 bases between. The CDR3 region is CAISDRSLDGYTF. DNA of the CDR3: TGTGCCATCAGTGATCGGTCCCTTGATGGCTACACCTTC.

This CDR3 reads CASSDRMNTEAFF. Written as DNA, the CDR3 is TGTGCCAGCAGCGACAGGATGAACACTGAAGCTTTCTTT. V gene TRBV28 combines with J gene TRBJ1-1, with a possible D match to TRBD1 (6 bases). Per germline, CDR1 MDHEN and CDR2 SYDVKM. The CDR3 length is 13 residues. V lost 6 bases, J lost 0 bases, and 8 bases lay in between. Filled out from reference TRBV28 and TRBJ1-1, the complete variable domain reads DVKVTQSSRYLVKRTGEKVFLECVQDMDHENMFWYRQDPGLGLRLIYFSYDVKMKEKGDIPEGYSVSREKKERFSLILESASTNQTSMYLCASSDRMNTEAFFGQGTRLTVV.

This clone was seen only a few times. V and J are TRBV10-1 and TRBJ2-7; either TRBD1 or TRBD2 may fit D (5 bases each). Germline V lookup: CDR1 WNHNN, CDR2 SYGVQD (reference sequence). The ends were cut back, 3 bases at V and 0 bases at J, with 12 bases in the middle. The CDR3 is 15 amino acids. This chain's CDR3 is CASSDSSGSSYEQYF. CDR3 nucleotides: TGCGCCAGCAGTGATTCCTCAGGGAGCTCCTACGAGCAGTACTTC.

This chain joins TRBV10-3 and TRBJ1-5; D may be TRBD1 (5 bases). The CDR3 extends over 15 amino acids. The V gene's germline CDR1 is ENHRY and CDR2 SYGVKD. Trimming took off 0 bases at V and 5 bases at J, with 11 bases between the two ends. The CDR3 DNA reads TGTGCCATCAGTGAGTCGTTTGGGGGGGATCAGCCCCAGCATTTT. Amino acid sequence: CAISESFGGDQPQHF.

V gene TRBV12-5 combines with J gene TRBJ1-4; D is unclear. The CDR3 has 13 amino acids. The V end was cut by 7 bases, the J end by 13 bases, with 19 bases between. CDR1 is LGHNT and CDR2 is FRNRAP in the germline V gene. The CDR3 region is CASASGPERTLFF. CDR3 in DNA: TGTGCTAGTGCCTCAGGCCCAGAGAGAACACTGTTTTTT.

This clone was recorded once. The gene calls are TRBV6-1 and TRBJ2-5, with D possibly matching TRBD2 (5 bases). Trimming pared 2 bases from V and 5 bases from J, leaving 18 bases between. CDR1 is MNHNS and CDR2 is SASEGT in the germline V gene. CDR3 length: 16 amino acids. The CDR3 DNA is TGTGCCAGCAGTGAACTCAGCGGAGGCTACCGGGAGACCCAGTACTTC. Protein product: CASSELSGGYRETQYF.